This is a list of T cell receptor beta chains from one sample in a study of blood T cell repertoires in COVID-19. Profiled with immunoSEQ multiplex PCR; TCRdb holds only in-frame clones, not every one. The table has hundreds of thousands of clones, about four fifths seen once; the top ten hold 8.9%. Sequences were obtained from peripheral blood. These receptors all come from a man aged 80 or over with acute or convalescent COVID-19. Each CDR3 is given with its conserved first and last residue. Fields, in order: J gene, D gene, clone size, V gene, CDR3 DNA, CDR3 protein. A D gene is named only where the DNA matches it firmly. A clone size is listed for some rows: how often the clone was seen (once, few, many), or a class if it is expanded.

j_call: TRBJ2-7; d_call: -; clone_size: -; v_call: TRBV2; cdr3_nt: TGTGCCAGCAAAGGGGTCTCCTACGAGCAGTACTTC; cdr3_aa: CASKGVSYEQYF
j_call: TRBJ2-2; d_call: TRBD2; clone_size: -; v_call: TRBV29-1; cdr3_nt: TGCAGCGTCGTTCTTAGCGGGAGTGGGACCGGGGAGCTGTTTTTT; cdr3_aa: CSVVLSGSGTGELFF
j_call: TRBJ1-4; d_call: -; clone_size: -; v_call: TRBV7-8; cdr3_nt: TGTGCCAGCAGTCAAACAACTAATGAAAAACTGTTTTTT; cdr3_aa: CASSQTTNEKLFF
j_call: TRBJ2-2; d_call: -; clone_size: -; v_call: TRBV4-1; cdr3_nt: TGCGCCAGCAGCCGAAGGGTAGCCAGGGCGACGAACACCGGGGAGCTGTTTTTT; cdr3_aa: CASSRRVARATNTGELFF
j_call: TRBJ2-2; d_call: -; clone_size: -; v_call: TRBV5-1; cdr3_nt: TGCGCCAGCAGCTTGCCTTTAGCGGCTAAGACCGGGGAGCTGTTTTTT; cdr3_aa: CASSLPLAAKTGELFF
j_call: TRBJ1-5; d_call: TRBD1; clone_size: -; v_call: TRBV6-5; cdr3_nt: TGTGCCAGCAGTTCCCAGGGGGCGAGCAATCAGCCCCAGCATTTT; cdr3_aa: CASSSQGASNQPQHF
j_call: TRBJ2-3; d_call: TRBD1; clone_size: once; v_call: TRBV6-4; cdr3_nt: TGTGCCAGCAGTCTGACAGGGGGTCCAGATACGCAGTATTTT; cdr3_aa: CASSLTGGPDTQYF
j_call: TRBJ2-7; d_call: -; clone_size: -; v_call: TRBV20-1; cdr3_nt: TGCAGTGCTAGTCGGACTCCGGGCACTACGGGGGAGCAGTACTTC; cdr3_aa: CSASRTPGTTGEQYF
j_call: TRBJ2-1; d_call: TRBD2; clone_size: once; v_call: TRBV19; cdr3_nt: TGTGCCAGTAGTGTACCTGGGACTAGCGGGGGGCCTGGAAATGAGCAGTTCTTC; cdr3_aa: CASSVPGTSGGPGNEQFF
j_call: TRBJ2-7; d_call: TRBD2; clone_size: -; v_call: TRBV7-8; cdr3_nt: TGTGCCAGCAGCTTGCGCGGGAGGGGGCGGGAGCAGTACTTC; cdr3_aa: CASSLRGRGREQYF
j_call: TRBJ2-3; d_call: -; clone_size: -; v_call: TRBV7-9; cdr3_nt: TGTGCCAGCAGCTTAGTTCGGACTCCCATCACAGATACGCAGTATTTT; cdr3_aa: CASSLVRTPITDTQYF
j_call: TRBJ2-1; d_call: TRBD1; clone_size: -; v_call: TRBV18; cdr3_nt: TGTGCCAGCTCCCTCGACAGGGGGATCTACAATGAGCAGTTCTTC; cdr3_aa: CASSLDRGIYNEQFF
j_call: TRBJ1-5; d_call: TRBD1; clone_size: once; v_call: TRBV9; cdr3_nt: TGTGCCAGCAGCGCCGGACAGGGGAGCAATCAGCCCCAGCATTTT; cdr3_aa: CASSAGQGSNQPQHF
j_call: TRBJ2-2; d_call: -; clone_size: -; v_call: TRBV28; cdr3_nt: TGTGCTGGGGCTTTGGGAACCGGGGAGCTGTTTTTT; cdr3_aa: CAGALGTGELFF
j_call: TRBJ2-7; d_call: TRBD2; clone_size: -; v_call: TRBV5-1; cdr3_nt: TGCGCCAGCAGCCCGAGAGGCGGGGGCTACGAGCAGTACTTC; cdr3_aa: CASSPRGGGYEQYF
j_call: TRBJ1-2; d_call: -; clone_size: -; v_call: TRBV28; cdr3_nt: TGTGCCAGCAGCTATGGTCCCCGCCCCAACTATGGCTACACCTTC; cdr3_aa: CASSYGPRPNYGYTF
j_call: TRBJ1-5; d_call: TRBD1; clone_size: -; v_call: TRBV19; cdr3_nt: TGTGCCAGTAGTACACAGGGGGACGGCAATCAGCCCCAGCATTTT; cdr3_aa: CASSTQGDGNQPQHF
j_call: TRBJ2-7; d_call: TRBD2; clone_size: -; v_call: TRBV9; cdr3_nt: TGTGCCAGCAGCGTAGACGGCCTAGCGGGTCCTGACTCCTACGAGCAGTACTTC; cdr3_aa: CASSVDGLAGPDSYEQYF
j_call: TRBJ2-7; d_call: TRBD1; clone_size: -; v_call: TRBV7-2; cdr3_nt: TGTGCCAGCAGCTTAGGACAGGGAAGGCAGTACTTC; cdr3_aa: CASSLGQGRQYF
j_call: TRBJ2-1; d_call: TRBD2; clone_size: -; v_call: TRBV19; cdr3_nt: TGTGCCAGTATGGGACTAGCGGGCTCCTACAATGAGCAGTTCTTC; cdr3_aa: CASMGLAGSYNEQFF
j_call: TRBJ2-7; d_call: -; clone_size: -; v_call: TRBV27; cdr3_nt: TGTGCCAGCAGGGCAGGGGCATCCTACGAGCAGTACTTC; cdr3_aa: CASRAGASYEQYF
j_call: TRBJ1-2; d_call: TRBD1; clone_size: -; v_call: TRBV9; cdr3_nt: TGTGCCAGCAGCGTAGCACAGGGGCTGGGCGGCTACACCTTC; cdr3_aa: CASSVAQGLGGYTF
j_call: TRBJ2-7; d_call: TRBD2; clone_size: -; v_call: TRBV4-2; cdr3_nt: TGTGCCAGCAGCGGGACTAGCGGGAGGCTATTCTACGAGCAGTACTTC; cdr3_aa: CASSGTSGRLFYEQYF
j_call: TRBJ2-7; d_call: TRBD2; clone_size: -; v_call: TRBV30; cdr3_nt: TGTGCCTGGAGTCCCCCGGGACTAGTGATCTCCTACGAGCAGTACTTC; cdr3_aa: CAWSPPGLVISYEQYF
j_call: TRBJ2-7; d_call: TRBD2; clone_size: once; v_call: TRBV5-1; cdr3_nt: TGCGCCAGCAGCTTTCTAGCGGGACTGAACGAGCAGTACTTC; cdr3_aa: CASSFLAGLNEQYF
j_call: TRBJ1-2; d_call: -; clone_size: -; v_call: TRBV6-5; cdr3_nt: TGTGCCAGCACTCAGGGCAGGGTTAACTATGGCTACACCTTC; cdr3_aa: CASTQGRVNYGYTF
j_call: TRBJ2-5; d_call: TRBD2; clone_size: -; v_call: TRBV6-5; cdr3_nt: TGTGCCAGCAGCCGAAGTAGCGGGGGAGAGACCCAGTACTTC; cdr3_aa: CASSRSSGGETQYF